This T cell receptor (beta chain) was captured by sequencing in a study of T-cell reconstitution after alpha-beta-depleted transplantation in children. V was pared by 8 bases and J by 7 bases, with 12 bases of the junction left unmatched. The CDR3 has 15 amino acids. Germline CDR1 is PRHDT and CDR2 is FYEKMQ (reference sequence). The authors prepared the TCRbeta library with unique molecular identifiers. MiXCR, run by TCRdb on the PCR reads, gives a single entry per CDR3 protein. Seen here are hundreds of thousands of distinct CDR3 sequences, under 9.5% observed once, and the top ten hold 5% to 7%. This material consisted of PBMCs from the stem cell graft donor, taken from the stem cell graft. The source of this sequence is a human donor who donated a stem cell graft to a child with acute lymphoblastic leukemia. The chain employs TRBV13 and TRBJ2-1; TRBD1 aligns across 9 bases. The CDR3 region has the DNA TGTGCCAGCGGGAGCCCGGGACAGGGTCGGAATGAGCAGTTCTTC. Translation gives CASGSPGQGRNEQFF. Based on the CDR3 plus reference TRBV13 and TRBJ2-1, the full variable domain is AAGVIQSPRHLIKEKRETATLKCYPIPRHDTVYWYQQGPGQDPQFLISFYEKMQSDKGSIPDRFSAQQFSDYHSELNMSSLELGDSALYFCASGSPGQGRNEQFFGPGTRLTVL.